The 12 T cell receptor beta chains reported below all come from one sample, sequenced in a study of TIL therapy for anti-PD-1-resistant metastatic lung cancer. The libraries were made with immunoSEQ v3. Clones were read by immunoSEQ multiplex PCR, and TCRdb kept only the in-frame ones, dropping some. The sample has tens of thousands of clones, just over 70% seen once; the top ten hold 5.6%. Time point defined: pre-treatment sample, taken before nivolumab and TIL therapy. Tumor tissue came from excised metastases, mostly pleural nodules or supraclavicular lymph nodes. The starting material was tumor tissue, obtained at baseline. Every receptor here comes from a person aged 30 to 80 with non-small cell lung cancer.

The J gene is TRBJ2-1, the V gene TRBV10-3, with 10 positions matching TRBD2. The CDR3 runs to 16 residues. Germline CDR1 and CDR2: ENHRY and SYGVKD. The ends lost 10 bases at V and 7 bases at J; junction bases unmatched: 16. DNA of the CDR3: TGTGCCAGTAAGGCCGTACTAGCGGGAAAGGTTAATGAGCAGTTCTTC. Amino acids: CASKAVLAGKVNEQFF.

Only one count was recorded for this clone. J is TRBJ1-2 and V is TRBV15; 9 nucleotides agree with TRBD1. Germline lookup yields CDR1 LNHNV and CDR2 YYDKDF (reference sequence). Trimming removed 1 base from V and 8 bases from J; junction bases left unmatched: 8. The CDR3 totals 15 residues. CDR3 region: CATSRGKTGGYGYTF. In nucleotides, the CDR3 is TGTGCCACCAGCAGAGGGAAGACAGGGGGGTACGGCTACACCTTC.

The V and J genes are TRBV6-6 and TRBJ1-2; 7 nucleotides agree with TRBD1. Germline V gene data show CDR1 as MNHNY and CDR2 as SVGAGI (reference sequence). V trimming: 5 bases; J trimming: 14 bases; junction bases outside the gene matches: 14. This CDR3 spans 13 amino acids. CDR3 region: CASSVTLQGIVTF. DNA for the CDR3: TGTGCCAGCAGTGTAACGTTACAGGGGATTGTGACCTTC.

The genes are TRBV2 and TRBJ2-3, with TRBD2 matching 8 bases. Per the germline V gene, CDR1 is SNHLY and CDR2 is FYNNEI. This CDR3 region has 16 residues. V lost 3 bases to trimming and J lost 1 base; unmatched junction nucleotides: 6. The CDR3, as DNA: TGTGCCAGCAGTGATTCGGGGGGGCGGGGCACAGATACGCAGTATTTT. Amino acids: CASSDSGGRGTDTQYF.

V usage is TRBV6-6 and J usage is TRBJ1-5; tentative D call: TRBD1 (6 bases). The CDR3 extends over 15 amino acids. V lost 4 bases and J lost 2, with 12 bases in between. CDR1 MNHNY and CDR2 SVGAGI come from the germline V gene (reference sequence). The CDR3 spells CASSSTGSGNQPQHF. The CDR3 DNA reads as TGTGCCAGCAGTTCCACAGGGAGTGGCAATCAGCCCCAGCATTTT.

This clone appeared a few times. The V gene is TRBV11-2, the J gene TRBJ2-7, with D tentatively TRBD2 (5 bases). V gave up 5 bases and J gave up 1 base, with 9 bases separating them. Germline V gene sequence: CDR1 SGHAT, CDR2 FQNNGV. The CDR3 has 13 amino acids. The CDR3 sequence is CASSMPGSYEQYF. The CDR3 DNA reads as TGTGCCAGCAGCATGCCGGGGTCCTACGAGCAGTACTTC.

CDR3 amino acids: CASSSTSGTQYF. In nucleotides, the CDR3 is TGTGCCAGCAGCTCGACTAGCGGAACGCAGTATTTT. This rearrangement joins TRBV7-8 to TRBJ2-3; TRBD2 matches at 9 bases. The CDR3 has 12 residues. Germline CDR1 SGHVS, CDR2 FQNEAQ. The trim removed 4 bases at V and 9 bases at J, leaving 2 bases unmatched.

This clone was observed a handful of times. The CDR3 coding sequence is TGTGCCAGCAGCTTAATGGGGAGGAACACTGAAGCTTTCTTT. It is translated as CASSLMGRNTEAFF. The chain is built from TRBV7-3 and TRBJ1-1; D gene unclear. Per the germline V gene, CDR1 is SGHTA and CDR2 is FQGTGA. This CDR3 has 14 amino acids. The V end was cut by 1 base, the J end by 1 base, with 7 bases between.

The chain recombines TRBV19 with TRBJ1-5; D remains ambiguous. V lost 7 bases and J 10 bases, leaving 17 bases between the germline ends. CDR1 and CDR2 (germline): LNHDA, SQIVND (reference sequence). This CDR3 is built from 13 residues. The CDR3 here is CASTPDGLKPQHF. The DNA for the CDR3 is TGTGCCAGTACCCCGGACGGCTTAAAACCCCAGCATTTT.

This clone was seen only a few times. The V call is TRBV5-1, the J call TRBJ1-1; D unclear. V lost 6 bases and J 2 bases, leaving 8 bases between the germline ends. The CDR3 covers 12 residues. Germline CDR1 SGHRS, CDR2 YFSETQ. In DNA, the CDR3 is TGCGCCAGCACCGCTGGAAACACTGAAGCTTTCTTT. Translation: CASTAGNTEAFF. Full variable domain (rest looked up from reference TRBV5-1 and TRBJ1-1): KAGVTQTPRYLIKTRGQQVTLSCSPISGHRSVSWYQQTPGQGLQFLFEYFSETQRNKGNFPGRFSGRQFSNSRSEMNVSTLELGDSALYLCASTAGNTEAFFGQGTRLTVV.

The chain combines TRBV10-3 with TRBJ2-2; 7 bases map to TRBD2. V dropped 0 bases and J dropped 5; count of bases not matched to a gene: 3. Germline CDR1 reads ENHRY; CDR2 reads SYGVKD. The CDR3 length is 15 residues. CDR3 protein: CAISESLAVTGELFF. CDR3 bases: TGTGCCATCAGTGAGTCCCTAGCGGTTACCGGGGAGCTGTTTTTT.

The chain links TRBV5-1 to TRBJ2-2; possible D gene TRBD2, 5 bases. V was pared by 3 bases and J by 7 bases, with 13 bases between. The CDR3 totals 14 residues. In germline, CDR1 is SGHRS, CDR2 YFSETQ. The CDR3 nucleotides are TGCGCCAGCAGCTCTTACATCGGGGACGGGGAGCTGTTTTTT. Translation gives CASSSYIGDGELFF.